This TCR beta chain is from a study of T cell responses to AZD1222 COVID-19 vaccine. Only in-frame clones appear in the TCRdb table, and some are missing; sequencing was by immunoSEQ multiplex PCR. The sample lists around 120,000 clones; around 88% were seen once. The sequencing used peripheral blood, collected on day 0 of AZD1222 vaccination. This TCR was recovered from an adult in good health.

The CDR3 coding sequence is TGTGCCAGCAGTTACGCCCTGACAGGCTCCTACAATGAGCAGTTCTTC. This gives the protein CASSYALTGSYNEQFF. The chain combines TRBV6-2 or TRBV6-3 with TRBJ2-1, with D maybe TRBD1 (6 bases). Germline assignment: CDR1 MNHEY and CDR2 SVGEGT. This CDR3 contains 16 residues. Trimming pared 2 bases from V and 0 bases from J, leaving 11 bases between.